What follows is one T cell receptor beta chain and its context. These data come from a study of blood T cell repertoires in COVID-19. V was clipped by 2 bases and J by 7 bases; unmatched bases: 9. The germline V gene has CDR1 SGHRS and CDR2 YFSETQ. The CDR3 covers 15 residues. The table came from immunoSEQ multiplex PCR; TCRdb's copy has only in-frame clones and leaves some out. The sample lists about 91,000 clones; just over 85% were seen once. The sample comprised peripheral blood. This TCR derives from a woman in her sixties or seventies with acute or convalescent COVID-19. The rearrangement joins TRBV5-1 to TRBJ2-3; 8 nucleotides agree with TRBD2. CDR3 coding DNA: TGCGCCAGCAGCTTAAAGCGGGAGAGCCAGTATACGCAGTATTTT. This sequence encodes CASSLKRESQYTQYF.